The sequence of this T cell receptor (beta chain) was determined in a study of blood T cell repertoires in COVID-19. In the original workflow: Estimated nucleated cell counts came from reference gene primer amplification. TCRdb keeps only in-frame clones here, not all; method: immunoSEQ multiplex PCR. That table is the source of V, J and clone size, and D and trimming were worked out from the DNA. Of fewer than 250,000 clones listed, 88% were seen once; the top ten hold around 2.9%. The CDR3 extends over 12 amino acids. The sequenced sample consisted of peripheral blood. This chain connects TRBV7-5 to TRBJ1-6; the table's D call TRBD1 went unverified against the DNA. TRBV7-5 is noted as a pseudogene. This TCR came from a woman in her sixties with acute or convalescent COVID-19. The CDR3 spells CARAHRDSPLHF. The CDR3 nucleotides are TGTGCCAGAGCCCACAGGGACTCACCCCTCCACTTT.